A single sample gave rise to the 10 T cell receptor beta chains below, sequenced in a study of cytomegalovirus exposure and HLA in healthy donors. With 60 Vbeta and 13 Jbeta primers, the PCR was carried out. Only in-frame clones appear in the TCRdb table, and some are missing; sequencing was by immunoSEQ multiplex PCR. The sample comprises tens of thousands of clones, under 85% of which are singletons, and about 5% rests with the top ten. Sequenced input: PBMCs. These receptors were taken from a man aged 50-60 years in good health and CMV-seronegative.

This clone was counted only a few times. The chain is built from TRBV7-3 and TRBJ2-1; 8 bases agree with TRBD2. After removal of 5 bases from V and 10 bases from J, the junction contained 4 bases not matched to a gene. The germline V gene has CDR1 SGHTA and CDR2 FQGTGA. The CDR3 covers 12 residues. DNA of the CDR3: TGTGCCAGCAGCCCGGGACTAGACGAGCAGTTCTTC. Amino acids: CASSPGLDEQFF.

The CDR3 DNA is TGTGCTAGTGTTTGGGACAGGGACGATCAGCCCCAGCATTTT. Protein sequence: CASVWDRDDQPQHF. The chain recombines TRBV12-5 with TRBJ1-5, with 9 bases fitting TRBD1. The CDR3 consists of 14 residues. With V trimmed by 7 bases and J by 5 bases, 6 bases remained unmatched. Per the germline V gene, CDR1 is LGHNT and CDR2 is FRNRAP.

This chain joins TRBV7-2 and TRBJ1-1; 10 nucleotides agree with TRBD1. This CDR3 comprises 14 residues. The J segment lost 6 bases and the V segment lost 5 bases, leaving 6 bases of the junction unmatched. CDR1 SGHTA and CDR2 FQGNSA come from the germline V gene. The CDR3 loop is CASSETGGLAEAFF. DNA of the CDR3: TGTGCCAGCAGCGAGACAGGGGGCTTAGCTGAAGCTTTCTTT.

V usage is TRBV29-1 and J usage is TRBJ2-7, with unresolved D. Germline V CDR1 and CDR2: SQVTM, ANQGSEA. V dropped 2 bases and J dropped 0 bases, with 5 bases sitting between them. This CDR3 has 12 amino acids. The CDR3 nucleotides read TGCAGCGTTGAATCCTACTCCTACGAGCAGTACTTC. It specifies CSVESYSYEQYF.

Of note for this clone: Different DNA sequences within this sample yield the same CDR3. V usage is TRBV9 and J usage is TRBJ2-7; D is possibly TRBD1 (6 bases). The V gene's germline CDR1 is SGDLS and CDR2 YYNGEE. This CDR3 spans 14 amino acids. Trimming removed 2 bases at V and 2 bases at J, with 11 bases between. Here the CDR3 reads CASSVGQGTYEQYF. CDR3 coding DNA: TGTGCCAGCAGCGTTGGCCAGGGGACCTACGAGCAGTACTTC.

The genes are TRBV30 and TRBJ1-2; D might be TRBD1 (5 bases). Germline V gene lookup returns CDR1 GTSNPN and CDR2 SVGIG (reference sequence). V was trimmed by 0 bases and J by 4 bases, leaving 15 bases between them. The CDR3 contains 15 residues. In DNA form, the CDR3 reads TGTGCCTGGAGTGTATCGCCTCAGGGTAGCTATGGCTACACCTTC. It codes for CAWSVSPQGSYGYTF.

This clone was recorded only once. This sequence joins TRBV5-6 and TRBJ2-1; D might be TRBD2 (5 bases). The CDR3 is made up of 15 amino acids. The germline gives CDR1 SGHDT, CDR2 YYEEEE. Trimming took 0 bases from V and 2 from J, leaving 9 bases between them. CDR3 nucleotide sequence: TGTGCCAGCAGCTTGGGACTACAAGCCTACAATGAGCAGTTCTTC. Its translation: CASSLGLQAYNEQFF.

This clone has only one observation. The V and J genes are TRBV5-1 and TRBJ2-3; D remains unclear. Trimming stripped 0 bases from V and 0 bases from J, with 14 bases between. The germline V gene encodes CDR1 SGHRS and CDR2 YFSETQ. The CDR3 loop spans 17 amino acids. The CDR3 DNA follows: TGCGCCAGCAGCTTGGTCCAAGCGTACACTAGCACAGATACGCAGTATTTT. Its translation: CASSLVQAYTSTDTQYF. Full variable domain (missing parts from reference TRBV5-1 and TRBJ2-3): KAGVTQTPRYLIKTRGQQVTLSCSPISGHRSVSWYQQTPGQGLQFLFEYFSETQRNKGNFPGRFSGRQFSNSRSEMNVSTLELGDSALYLCASSLVQAYTSTDTQYFGPGTRLTVL.

The CDR3 sequence: CASSLSRGPTEAFF. DNA of the CDR3: TGTGCCAGCAGCTTGTCGAGGGGGCCCACTGAAGCTTTCTTT. V and J are TRBV5-4 and TRBJ1-1; 7 bases line up with TRBD1. Germline values: CDR1 SGHNT, CDR2 YYREEE (reference sequence). The CDR3 has 14 residues. Losses at the gene ends were 1 base for V and 4 bases for J; bases not matched to a gene: 4. Using reference TRBV5-4 and TRBJ1-1 for the parts outside the CDR3, the full variable domain is ETGVTQSPTHLIKTRGQQVTLRCSSQSGHNTVSWYQQALGQGPQFIFQYYREEENGRGNFPPRFSGLQFPNYSSELNVNALELDDSALYLCASSLSRGPTEAFFGQGTRLTVV.

The J gene is TRBJ1-1, the V gene TRBV11-2; D perhaps matches TRBD1 (5 bases). The CDR3 loop spans 12 amino acids. Germline assignment: CDR1 SGHAT and CDR2 FQNNGV. V lost 2 bases, J lost 7 bases, and 8 bases lay in between. CDR3 sequence: CASSLIRGEAFF. CDR3 nucleotides: TGTGCCAGCAGCTTAATAAGGGGTGAAGCTTTCTTT.